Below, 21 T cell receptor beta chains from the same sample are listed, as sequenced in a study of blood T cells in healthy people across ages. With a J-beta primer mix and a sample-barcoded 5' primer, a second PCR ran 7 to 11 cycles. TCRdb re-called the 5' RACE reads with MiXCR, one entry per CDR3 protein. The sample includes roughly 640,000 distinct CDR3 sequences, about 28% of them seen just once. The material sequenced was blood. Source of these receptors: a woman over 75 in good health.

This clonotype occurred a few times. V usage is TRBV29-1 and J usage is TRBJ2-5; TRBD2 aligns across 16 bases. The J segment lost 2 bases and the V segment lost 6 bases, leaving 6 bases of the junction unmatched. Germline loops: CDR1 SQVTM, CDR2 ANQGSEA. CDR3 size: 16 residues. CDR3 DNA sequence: TGCAGCGTGCCGGGACTAGCGGGGGGGTCACAAGAGACCCAGTACTTC. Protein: CSVPGLAGGSQETQYF.

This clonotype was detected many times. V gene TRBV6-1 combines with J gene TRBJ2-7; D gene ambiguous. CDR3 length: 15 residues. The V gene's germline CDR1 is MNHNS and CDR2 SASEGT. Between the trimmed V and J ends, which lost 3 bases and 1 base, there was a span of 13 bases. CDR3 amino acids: CASSDITKLSYEQYF. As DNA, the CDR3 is TGTGCCAGCAGTGACATAACCAAACTATCCTACGAGCAGTACTTC.

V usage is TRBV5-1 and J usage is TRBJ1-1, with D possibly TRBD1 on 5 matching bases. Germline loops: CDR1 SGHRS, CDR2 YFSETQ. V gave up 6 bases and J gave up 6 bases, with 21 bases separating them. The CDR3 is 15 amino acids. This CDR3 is CASTASEIRDPEAFF. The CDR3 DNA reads TGCGCCAGCACTGCTTCGGAAATTAGGGACCCTGAAGCTTTCTTT.

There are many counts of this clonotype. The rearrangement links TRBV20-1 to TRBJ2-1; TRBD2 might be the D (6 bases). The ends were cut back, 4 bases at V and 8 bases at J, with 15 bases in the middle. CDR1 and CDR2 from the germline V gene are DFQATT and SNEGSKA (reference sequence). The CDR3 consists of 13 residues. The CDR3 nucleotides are TGCAGTGCTATCTGGGAGGCAGTCGATGAGCAGTTCTTC. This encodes CSAIWEAVDEQFF.

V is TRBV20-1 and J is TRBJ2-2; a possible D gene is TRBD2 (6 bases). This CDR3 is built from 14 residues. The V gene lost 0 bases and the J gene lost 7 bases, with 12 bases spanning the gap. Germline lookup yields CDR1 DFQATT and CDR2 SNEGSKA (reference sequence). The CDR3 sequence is CSARDREAVGELFF. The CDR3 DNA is TGCAGTGCTAGAGACAGGGAGGCGGTCGGGGAGCTGTTTTTT.

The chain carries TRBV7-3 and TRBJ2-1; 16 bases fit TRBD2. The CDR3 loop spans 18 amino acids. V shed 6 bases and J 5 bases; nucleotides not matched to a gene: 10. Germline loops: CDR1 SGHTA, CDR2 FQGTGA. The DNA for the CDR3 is TGTGCCAGCAGTCCCGGGACTAGCGGGGGGGCGGGGGACAATGAGCAGTTCTTC. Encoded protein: CASSPGTSGGAGDNEQFF.

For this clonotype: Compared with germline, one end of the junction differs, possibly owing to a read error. The chain's CDR3 is CASSSPASGPETRYF. The CDR3 DNA follows: TGTGCCAGCAGCTCGCCGGCGTCCGGCCCGGAGACCCGGTACTTC. This chain uses TRBV5-4 with TRBJ2-5; D is unresolved. The CDR3 length is 15 residues. Germline V gene sequence: CDR1 SGHNT, CDR2 YYREEE (reference sequence).

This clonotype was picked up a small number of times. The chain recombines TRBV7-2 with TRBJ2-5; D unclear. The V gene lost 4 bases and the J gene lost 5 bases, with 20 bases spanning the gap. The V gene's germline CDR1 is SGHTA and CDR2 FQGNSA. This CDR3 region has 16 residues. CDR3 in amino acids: CASSSTGLSHRETQYF. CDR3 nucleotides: TGTGCCAGCAGCTCCACCGGCCTCTCCCACCGGGAGACCCAGTACTTC.

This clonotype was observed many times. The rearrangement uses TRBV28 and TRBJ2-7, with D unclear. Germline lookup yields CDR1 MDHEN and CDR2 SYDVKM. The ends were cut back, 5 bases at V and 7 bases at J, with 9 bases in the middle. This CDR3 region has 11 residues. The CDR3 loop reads CASSQLGEQYF. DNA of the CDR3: TGTGCCAGCAGTCAACTTGGGGAGCAGTACTTC.

The CDR3 nucleotides read TGCAGTGCTAGAGTACTAGCGGGAGTAGATACGCAGTATTTT. Its protein product is CSARVLAGVDTQYF. The V and J genes are TRBV20-1 and TRBJ2-3; TRBD2 matches at 11 bases. CDR3 size: 14 residues. V was pared by 1 base and J by 5 bases, with 2 bases of the junction left unmatched. Germline V gives CDR1 DFQATT, CDR2 SNEGSKA (reference sequence).

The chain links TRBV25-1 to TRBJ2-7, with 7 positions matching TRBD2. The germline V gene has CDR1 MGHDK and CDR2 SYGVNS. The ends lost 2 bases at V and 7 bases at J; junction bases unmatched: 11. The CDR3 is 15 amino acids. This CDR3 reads CASSEGRGLVYEQYF. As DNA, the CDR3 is TGTGCCAGCAGTGAAGGGAGGGGCCTAGTATATGAGCAGTACTTC.

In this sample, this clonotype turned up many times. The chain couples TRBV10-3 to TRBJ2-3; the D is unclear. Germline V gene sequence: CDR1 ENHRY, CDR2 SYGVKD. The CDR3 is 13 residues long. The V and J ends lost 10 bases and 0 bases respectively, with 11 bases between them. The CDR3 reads CATQTSSTDTQYF. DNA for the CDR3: TGTGCCACCCAAACCTCTAGCACAGATACGCAGTATTTT.

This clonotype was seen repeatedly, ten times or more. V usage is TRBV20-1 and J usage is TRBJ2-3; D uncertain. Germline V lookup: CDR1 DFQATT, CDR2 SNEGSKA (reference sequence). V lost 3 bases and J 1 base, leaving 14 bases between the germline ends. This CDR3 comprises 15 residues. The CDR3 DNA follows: TGCAGTGCTAGGGATGGCGCTACCCGCACAGATACGCAGTATTTT. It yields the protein CSARDGATRTDTQYF.

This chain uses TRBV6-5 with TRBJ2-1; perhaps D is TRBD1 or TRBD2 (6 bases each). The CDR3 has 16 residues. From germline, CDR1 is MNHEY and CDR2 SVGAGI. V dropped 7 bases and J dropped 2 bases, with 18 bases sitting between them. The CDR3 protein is CASTSTEGGPYNEQFF. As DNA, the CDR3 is TGTGCCAGCACTTCGACTGAGGGGGGACCCTACAATGAGCAGTTCTTC.

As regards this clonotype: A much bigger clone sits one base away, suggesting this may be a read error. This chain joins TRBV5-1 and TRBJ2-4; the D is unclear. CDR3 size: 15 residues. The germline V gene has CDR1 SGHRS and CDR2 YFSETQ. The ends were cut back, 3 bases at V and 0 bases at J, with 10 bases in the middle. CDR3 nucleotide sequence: TGCGCCAGCAGCTGGGCCGACGTAGCCAAAAACATTCAGTACTTC. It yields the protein CASSWADVAKNIQYF.

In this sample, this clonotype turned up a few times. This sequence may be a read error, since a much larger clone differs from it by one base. CDR3 coding DNA: TGCAGTGCCAGAGGAGGGTTGAGTGAAAAACGGTTTTTT. Translation gives CSARGGLSEKRFF. This chain joins TRBV20-1 and TRBJ1-4; no definite D call. Germline V gene sequence: CDR1 DFQATT, CDR2 SNEGSKA (reference sequence). This CDR3 is 13 amino acids long.

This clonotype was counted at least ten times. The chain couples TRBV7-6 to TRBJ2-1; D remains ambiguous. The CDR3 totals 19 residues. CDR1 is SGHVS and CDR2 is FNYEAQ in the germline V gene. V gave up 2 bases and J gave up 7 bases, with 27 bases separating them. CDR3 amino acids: CASSLPTTLISEKVNEQFF. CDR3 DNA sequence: TGTGCCAGCAGCTTACCCACTACGTTGATTTCAGAGAAAGTAAATGAGCAGTTCTTC.

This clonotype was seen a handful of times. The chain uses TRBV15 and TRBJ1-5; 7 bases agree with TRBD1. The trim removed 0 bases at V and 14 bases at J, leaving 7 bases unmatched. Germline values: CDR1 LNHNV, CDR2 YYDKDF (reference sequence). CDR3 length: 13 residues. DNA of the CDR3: TGTGCCACCAGCAGAGATGGGACAGAAAGTGAGCATTTT. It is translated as CATSRDGTESEHF.

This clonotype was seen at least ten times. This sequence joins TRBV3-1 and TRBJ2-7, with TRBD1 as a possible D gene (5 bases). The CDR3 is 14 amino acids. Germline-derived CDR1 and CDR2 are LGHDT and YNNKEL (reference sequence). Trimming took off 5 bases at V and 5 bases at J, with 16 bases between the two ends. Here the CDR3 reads CASSSSDNPDEQYF. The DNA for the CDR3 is TGTGCCAGCAGCAGTTCGGACAATCCCGACGAGCAGTACTTC.

The CDR3 reads CAWSVSGGPFEQFF. As DNA, the CDR3 is TGTGCCTGGAGTGTTTCGGGGGGGCCTTTTGAGCAGTTCTTC. This chain links TRBV30 with TRBJ2-1, with 8 bases lining up with TRBD2. The CDR3 length is 14 residues. Germline CDR1 is GTSNPN and CDR2 is SVGIG (reference sequence). With 0 bases clipped from V and 9 bases from J, the junction kept 7 bases outside the gene matches.

In nucleotides, the CDR3 is TGTGCCAGCAGTTTTAGGGACCGGGGACGAAACATTCAGTACTTC. Its protein is CASSFRDRGRNIQYF. The rearrangement joins TRBV28 to TRBJ2-4; either TRBD1 or TRBD2 may supply D (5 bases each). This CDR3 contains 15 residues. Looked up from germline, CDR1 is MDHEN and CDR2 is SYDVKM. V was cut by 3 bases and J by 6 bases, with 15 bases left in between.